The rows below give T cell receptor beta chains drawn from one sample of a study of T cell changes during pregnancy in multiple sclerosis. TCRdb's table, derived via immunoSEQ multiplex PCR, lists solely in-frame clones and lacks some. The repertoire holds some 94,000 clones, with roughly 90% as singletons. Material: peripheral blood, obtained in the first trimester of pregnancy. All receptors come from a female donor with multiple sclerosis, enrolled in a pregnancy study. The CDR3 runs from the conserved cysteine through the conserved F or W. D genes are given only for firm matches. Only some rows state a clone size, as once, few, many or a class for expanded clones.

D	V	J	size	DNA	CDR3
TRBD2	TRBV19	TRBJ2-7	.	TGTGCCAGTAGTGCGACTAGCGGGAGTTACGAGCAGTACTTC	CASSATSGSYEQYF
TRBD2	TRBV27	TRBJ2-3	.	TGTGCCAGCAGTTCCCTAGCGGGAGGGCCCCTCGCAGATACGCAGTATTTT	CASSSLAGGPLADTQYF
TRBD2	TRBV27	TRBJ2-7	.	TGTGCCAGTGGACTAGCCTCACCCTACGAGCAGTACTTC	CASGLASPYEQYF
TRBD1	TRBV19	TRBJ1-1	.	TGTGCCAGTAGTACCGGGACAGGGTTCACTGAAGCTTTCTTT	CASSTGTGFTEAFF
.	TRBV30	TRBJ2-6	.	TGTGCCTGGAGTCCGGGGGCTGGGGCCAACGTCCTGACTTTC	CAWSPGAGANVLTF
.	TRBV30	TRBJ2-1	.	TGTGCCTGGAGGCCATCCCTGACAGGGAGGTGGAACAATGAGCAGTTCTTC	CAWRPSLTGRWNNEQFF
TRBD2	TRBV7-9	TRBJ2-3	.	TGTGCCAGCAGCTTTGGGGTGGCGGGACTAGCGGGAAGCACAGATACGCAGTATTTT	CASSFGVAGLAGSTDTQYF
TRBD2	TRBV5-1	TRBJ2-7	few	TGCGCCAGCAGCTTTCGGACGCGGGAGGGGTCCTACGAGCAGTACTTC	CASSFRTREGSYEQYF
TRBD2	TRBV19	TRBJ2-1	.	TGTGCCAGTAGTGTCCTAGCGGGAGGATCGTACAATGAGCAGTTCTTC	CASSVLAGGSYNEQFF
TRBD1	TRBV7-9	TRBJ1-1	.	TGTGCCAGCAGCTTAGGGGGACAGAATGAAGCTTTCTTT	CASSLGGQNEAFF
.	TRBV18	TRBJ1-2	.	TGTGCCAGCTCACCAGCGGGTGTTGCTATAGTGGATTCCGGCTACACCTTC	CASSPAGVAIVDSGYTF
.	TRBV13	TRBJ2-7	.	TGTGCCAGCAGCTTAGGCCTTGACGAGCAGTACTTC	CASSLGLDEQYF
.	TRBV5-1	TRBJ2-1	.	TGCGCCAGCAGCTTGAGCGCTAGCTCCTACAATGAGCAGTTCTTC	CASSLSASSYNEQFF
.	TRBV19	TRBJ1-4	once	TGTGCCAGTATCCTAAATGAAAAACTGTTTTTT	CASILNEKLFF
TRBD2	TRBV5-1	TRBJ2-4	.	TGCGCCAGCAGGCAAGGGGCTAGCGGGGCCAAAAACATTCAGTACTTC	CASRQGASGAKNIQYF
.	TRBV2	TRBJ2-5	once	TGTGCCAGCAGTGAAGCGCTTCTGGGAGGAGAGACCCAGTACTTC	CASSEALLGGETQYF
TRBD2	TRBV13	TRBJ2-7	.	TGTGCCAGCAGCTCGGGACTAGCGGCCTACGAGCAGTACTTC	CASSSGLAAYEQYF
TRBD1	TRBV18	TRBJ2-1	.	TGTGCCAGCTCACCAGCCGGGACAGACCTAAATGAGCAGTTCTTC	CASSPAGTDLNEQFF
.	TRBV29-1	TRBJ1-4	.	TGCAGCGTTGGCAGGGAAAATGAAAAACTGTTTTTT	CSVGRENEKLFF
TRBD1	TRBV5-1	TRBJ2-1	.	TGCGCCAGCAGAACCGGGACAGCCGCCGATAGGGGTGAGCAGTTCTTC	CASRTGTAADRGEQFF
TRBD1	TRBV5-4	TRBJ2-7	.	TGTGCCAGCAGCTGGGGACAGGGAGGCGACGAGCAGTACTTC	CASSWGQGGDEQYF
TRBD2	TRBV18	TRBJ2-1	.	TGTGCCAGCTCACTCCCGGGACTAGCGGGAGGGAATGAGCAGTTCTTC	CASSLPGLAGGNEQFF
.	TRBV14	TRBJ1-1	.	TGTGCCAGCAGCCCGAATAAAGGACAGAACACTGAAGCTTTCTTT	CASSPNKGQNTEAFF
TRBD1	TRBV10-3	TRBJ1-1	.	TGTGCCATCAGTCAACGCCCGGGACAGGACTTGAACACTGAAGCTTTCTTT	CAISQRPGQDLNTEAFF
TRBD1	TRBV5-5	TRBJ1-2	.	TGTGCCAGCAGCGGGGGACAGGGCAACTATGGCTACACCTTC	CASSGGQGNYGYTF
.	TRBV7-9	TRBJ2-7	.	TGTGCCAGCAGCTTAGAAGCGGCCCCCTACGAGCAGTACTTC	CASSLEAAPYEQYF
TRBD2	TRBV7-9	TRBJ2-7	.	TGTGCCAGCAGCCCCGGTCGGGATCTAAGCGGGAGCCCGACCTACGAGCAGTACTTC	CASSPGRDLSGSPTYEQYF
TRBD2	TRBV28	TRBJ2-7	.	TGTGCCAGCAACCTTAGCGGGAGGCCGATTGGCGAGCAGTACTTC	CASNLSGRPIGEQYF
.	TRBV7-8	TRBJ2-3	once	TGTGCCAGCAGCTTAGTTGTGCGATCAGATACGCAGTATTTT	CASSLVVRSDTQYF
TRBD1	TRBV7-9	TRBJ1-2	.	TGTGCCAGCAGCGACTACAGGGGGGGTATCTATGGCTACACCTTC	CASSDYRGGIYGYTF
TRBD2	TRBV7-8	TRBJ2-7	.	TGTGCCAGCAGCTCTCTTAGCGGGAGGGCCTACGAGCAGTACTTC	CASSSLSGRAYEQYF
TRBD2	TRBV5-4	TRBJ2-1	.	TGTGCCAGCAGCTTGAAGCGGGAGGCCTACAATGAGCAGTTCTTC	CASSLKREAYNEQFF
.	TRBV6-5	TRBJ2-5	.	TGTGCCAGCAGTTACGTGGACAGACAAGAGACCCAGTACTTC	CASSYVDRQETQYF
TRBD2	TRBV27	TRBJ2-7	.	TGTGCCAGCACCTCAGGACTAGCCTACGAGCAGTACTTC	CASTSGLAYEQYF
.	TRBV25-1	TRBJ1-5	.	TGTGCCAACAGTAACCCCTCAGGGTGCCTAAATCAGCCCCAGCATTTT	CANSNPSGCLNQPQHF
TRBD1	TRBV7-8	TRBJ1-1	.	TGTGCCAGCAGCTTCTGGGGGGACAGTACTAACACTGAAGCTTTCTTT	CASSFWGDSTNTEAFF
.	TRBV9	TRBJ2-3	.	TGTGCCAGCAGCCCCCGTAGCGGCTCTAGCACAGATACGCAGTATTTT	CASSPRSGSSTDTQYF
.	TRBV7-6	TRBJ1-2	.	TGTGCCAGCAGCGGAGGGATTAACTATGGCTACACCTTC	CASSGGINYGYTF
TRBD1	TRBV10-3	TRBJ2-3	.	TGTGCCATCAGGGGTGACAGGGATCGCGGGTATAGCACAGATACGCAGTATTTT	CAIRGDRDRGYSTDTQYF
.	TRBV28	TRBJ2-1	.	TGTGCCAGTGAGGGCATTGCTGGACACAATGAGCAGTTCTTC	CASEGIAGHNEQFF
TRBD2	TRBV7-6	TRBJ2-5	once	TGTGCCAGCAGCCGCGAGGCGGGAGTACGAGAGACCCAGTACTTC	CASSREAGVRETQYF
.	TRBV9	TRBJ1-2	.	TGTGCCAGCAGCGTAGGCGGCCAAAACTATGGCTACACCTTC	CASSVGGQNYGYTF
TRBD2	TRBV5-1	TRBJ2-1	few	TGCGCCAGCAGCTTGATAAGCGGGAGGGTTCATGAGCAGTTCTTC	CASSLISGRVHEQFF
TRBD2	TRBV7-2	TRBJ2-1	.	TGTGCCAGCAGCTTAGCGGCTAGCGGGAGTTGGCACAATGAGCAGTTCTTC	CASSLAASGSWHNEQFF
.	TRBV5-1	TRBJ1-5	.	TGCGCCACCCCCTATTGCAATCAGCCCCAGCATTTT	CATPYCNQPQHF
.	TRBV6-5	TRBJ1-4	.	TGTGCCAGCAGTTACTCGTCCGGGGGGAAACTGTTTTTT	CASSYSSGGKLFF
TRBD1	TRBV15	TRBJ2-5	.	TGTGCCACCAGCAGAGCCGGGACAGGCGCGGAGACCCAGTACTTC	CATSRAGTGAETQYF
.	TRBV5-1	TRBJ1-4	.	TGCGCCAGCAGGGGGCTAACTAATGAAAAACTGTTTTTT	CASRGLTNEKLFF
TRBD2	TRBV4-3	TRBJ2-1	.	TGCGCCAGCAGCCTCTTGGGGACTAGCGGGGGGTACAATGAGCAGTTCTTC	CASSLLGTSGGYNEQFF
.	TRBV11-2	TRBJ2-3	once	TGTGCCAGCAGCTCATTGTTCCATACGCAGTATTTT	CASSSLFHTQYF
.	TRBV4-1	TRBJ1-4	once	TGCGCCAGCAGCCAAGAAGCCATTACTGAAAAACTGTTTTTT	CASSQEAITEKLFF